One sample yielded the 28 T cell receptor beta chains listed below, sequenced in a study of blood T cell repertoires in COVID-19. Sequenced by immunoSEQ multiplex PCR; TCRdb stores in-frame clones only, minus some. The profile covers roughly 190,000 clones, with more than 65% appearing a single time and approximately 16% taken by the ten largest. Sequencing input: PBMCs or T cells enriched from blood (not recorded which). These receptors originate from a woman in her forties or fifties with acute COVID-19.

The chain carries TRBV5-1 and TRBJ1-2; 9 bases align to TRBD1. V shed 0 bases, J shed 0 bases, and the junction held 0 bases outside the gene matches. Germline-derived CDR1 and CDR2 are SGHRS and YFSETQ. CDR3 length equals 15 residues. Written as DNA, the CDR3 is TGCGCCAGCAGCTTGGGACAGGGGGCTAACTATGGCTACACCTTC. Translated: CASSLGQGANYGYTF.

The V gene is TRBV29-1, the J gene TRBJ1-6; a weak D match, TRBD1 (5 bases). The CDR3 covers 14 residues. Trimming stripped 3 bases from V and 4 bases from J, with 10 bases between. Germline V lookup: CDR1 SQVTM, CDR2 ANQGSEA. Here the CDR3 reads CSVDRESYNSPLHF. The CDR3, as DNA: TGCAGCGTTGACAGGGAATCATATAATTCACCCCTCCACTTT.

This chain joins TRBV30 and TRBJ1-3; no definite D call. The CDR3 covers 16 residues. From germline, CDR1 is GTSNPN and CDR2 SVGIG (reference sequence). Trimming took 0 bases from V and 0 from J, leaving 12 bases between them. The CDR3 region has the DNA TGTGCCTGGAGTGTAGAGGCCAGATTCTCTGGAAACACCATATATTTT. Protein: CAWSVEARFSGNTIYF.

This chain uses TRBV28 with TRBJ1-1, with 8 bases aligning to TRBD1. The J segment lost 0 bases and the V segment lost 4 bases, leaving 4 bases of the junction unmatched. This CDR3 has 15 residues. The germline V gene encodes CDR1 MDHEN and CDR2 SYDVKM. The CDR3 loop reads CASSSWTGMNTEAFF. In DNA form, the CDR3 reads TGTGCCAGCAGTTCATGGACAGGGATGAACACTGAAGCTTTCTTT.

The V and J genes are TRBV24-1 and TRBJ2-1; the match to TRBD1 covers 7 bases. The CDR3 spans 15 residues. Trimming cost V 7 bases and J 5 bases; bases outside gene matches: 10. The germline V gene has CDR1 KGHDR and CDR2 SFDVKD. CDR3 in amino acids: CATSEDRTLNNEQFF. The CDR3, as DNA: TGTGCCACCAGCGAGGACAGGACCCTCAACAATGAGCAGTTCTTC.

CDR3 sequence (DNA): TGTGCCAGCAGACCCCAGGGGACAATCTACGAGCAGTACGTC. This encodes CASRPQGTIYEQYV. The chain recombines TRBV5-6 with TRBJ2-7; tentatively, D is TRBD1 (6 bases). Germline CDR1 SGHDT, CDR2 YYEEEE. The CDR3 is 14 amino acids. V lost 5 bases, J lost 3 bases, and 15 bases lay in between.

V usage is TRBV2 and J usage is TRBJ1-5; 7 nucleotides agree with TRBD1. The CDR3 covers 13 residues. Germline values: CDR1 SNHLY, CDR2 FYNNEI. Germline trimming cut 11 bases from V and 7 bases from J; bases unmatched to any gene: 11. The chain's CDR3 is CAGSGGFEQPQHF. CDR3 DNA: TGTGCCGGTTCAGGGGGATTCGAACAGCCCCAGCATTTT.

This sequence joins TRBV11-3 and TRBJ1-2, with D maybe TRBD1 (5 bases). Trimming left V 5 bases short and J 6 bases short, with 16 bases between. Germline V gene data show CDR1 as SGHNT and CDR2 as YENEEA. There are 14 residues in the CDR3. The CDR3 is CASSRGANSDGYTF. The CDR3 coding sequence is TGTGCCAGCAGCCGTGGGGCTAACTCGGATGGCTACACCTTC.

The chain combines TRBV5-1 with TRBJ1-3; 8 bases fit TRBD1. The CDR3 totals 15 residues. V lost 2 bases, J lost 6 bases, and 7 bases stayed unmatched. CDR1 is SGHRS, CDR2 YFSETQ, per germline. This CDR3 is CASSFAGGGENTIYF. The CDR3 DNA sequence: TGCGCCAGCAGCTTTGCAGGGGGCGGCGAAAACACCATATATTTT.

The chain is built from TRBV6-5 and TRBJ2-7, with D perhaps matching TRBD1 (6 bases). Germline CDR1 is MNHEY and CDR2 is SVGAGI. V was clipped by 4 bases and J by 6 bases, with 13 bases between them. CDR3 length: 13 residues. DNA for the CDR3: TGTGCCAGCAGTTCGTTGAACAGGGTCGAGCAGTACGTC. Protein product: CASSSLNRVEQYV.

The chain uses TRBV23-1 and TRBJ1-3, with no clear D. TRBV23-1 is labeled an ORF, and its function is uncertain. The ends were cut back, 8 bases at V and 0 bases at J, with 14 bases in the middle. The length of the CDR3 is 15 residues. The CDR3 nucleotides read TGCGCCAGCCCCCCACGGGAGGGCTCTGGAAACACCATATATTTT. It encodes CASPPREGSGNTIYF.

The rearrangement uses TRBV29-1 and TRBJ2-7; TRBD2 might be the D (6 bases). The CDR3 sequence is 11 residues long. Germline V gene lookup returns CDR1 SQVTM and CDR2 ANQGSEA. The V end lost 6 bases, the J end lost 5 bases, and 11 bases lay between the germline ends. The CDR3: CSVGDLDEQYV. Here the CDR3 DNA reads TGCAGCGTAGGGGACTTAGACGAGCAGTACGTC.

This chain connects TRBV11-3 to TRBJ2-2; maybe TRBD2 (5 bases). CDR1 and CDR2 from the germline V gene are SGHNT and YENEEA. Trimming took 3 bases from V and 1 from J, leaving 15 bases between them. This CDR3 has 17 amino acids. CDR3 nucleotide sequence: TGTGCCAGCAGCTTCCGAGGGCAGGCCAGGAACACCGGGGAGCTGTTTTTT. It codes for CASSFRGQARNTGELFF.

This rearrangement joins TRBV10-3 to TRBJ1-5; tentative D call: TRBD1 (6 bases). The CDR3 is 16 amino acids. Deletions cut 6 bases from V and 1 base from J, with 16 bases between. Germline V gives CDR1 ENHRY, CDR2 SYGVKD. The CDR3 DNA reads TGTGCCATCAGCCCGGGTCAGGGGTCGAGCAATCAGCCCCAGCATTTT. Its protein is CAISPGQGSSNQPQHF.

This clone was seen only a few times. The CDR3, as DNA: TGTGCCAGCACCTTGGGAGCCCGGGACAGGGAGCCCCAGCATTTT. Translating it yields CASTLGARDREPQHF. This chain links TRBV28 with TRBJ1-5, with TRBD1 identical over 9 bases. The CDR3 spans 15 residues. V shed 7 bases and J 8 bases; nucleotides not matched to a gene: 12. Germline lookup yields CDR1 MDHEN and CDR2 SYDVKM.

Only a few counts were recorded for this clone. The rearrangement links TRBV30 to TRBJ1-5; possible D gene TRBD1, 5 bases. CDR3 length: 13 amino acids. V was clipped by 0 bases and J by 2 bases, with 5 bases between them. CDR1 GTSNPN and CDR2 SVGIG come from the germline V gene (reference sequence). CDR3 sequence reads: CAWSVQGNQPQHF. The CDR3 coding sequence is TGTGCCTGGAGTGTACAGGGCAATCAGCCCCAGCATTTT.

For the CDR3, the DNA is TGCGCCAGCAGCTCCAGGGTGGGAGGGAATGAAAAACTGTTTTTT. This encodes CASSSRVGGNEKLFF. The chain recombines TRBV5-1 with TRBJ1-4; possible D gene TRBD1, 5 bases. Trimming shortened V by 3 bases and J by 5 bases, and 14 bases separated the two germline ends. The CDR3 has 15 residues. Germline CDR1 is SGHRS and CDR2 is YFSETQ.

This rearrangement joins TRBV15 to TRBJ1-4, with 9 bases lining up with TRBD1. The CDR3 covers 15 residues. V lost 1 base and J lost 6; bases outside the gene matches: 3. The germline gives CDR1 LNHNV, CDR2 YYDKDF (reference sequence). The chain's CDR3 is CATSRARQGDEKLFF. The CDR3 DNA sequence: TGTGCCACCAGCAGAGCGAGACAGGGGGATGAAAAACTGTTTTTT.

V is TRBV7-8 and J is TRBJ1-3; unclear D gene. Trimming pared 5 bases from V and 4 bases from J, leaving 15 bases between. The CDR3 extends over 15 amino acids. Germline CDR1 and CDR2: SGHVS and FQNEAQ. Here the CDR3 DNA reads TGTGCCAGCAGCCCCCGTTGGGAGTCCGGAAACACCATATATTTT. Its translation: CASSPRWESGNTIYF.

In its sample, this clone was seen a few times. CDR3 sequence: CASSRGQGIEKLFF. The CDR3 DNA is TGTGCCAGCAGCCGGGGACAGGGAATTGAAAAACTGTTTTTT. The rearrangement links TRBV7-9 to TRBJ1-4; 9 nucleotides match TRBD1. Germline loops: CDR1 SEHNR, CDR2 FQNEAQ (reference sequence). With V trimmed by 5 bases and J by 7 bases, 5 bases remained unmatched. The CDR3 totals 14 residues.

This clone occurred a few times. The V call is TRBV5-1, the J call TRBJ1-1; a weak D match, TRBD1 (6 bases). The CDR3 runs to 17 residues. Germline V gene lookup returns CDR1 SGHRS and CDR2 YFSETQ. V shed 10 bases and J shed 1 base, with 26 bases lying between them. Written as DNA, the CDR3 is TGCGCCTCTACACCCAACCCGGGGGGCGCCGGGAACACTGAAGCTTTCTTT. Its translation: CASTPNPGGAGNTEAFF.

The V gene is TRBV6-1, the J gene TRBJ1-1; D call uncertain. V lost 3 bases and J lost 0, with 11 bases in between. Germline V lookup: CDR1 MNHNS, CDR2 SASEGT. This CDR3 is built from 15 residues. The CDR3 region has the DNA TGTGCCAGCAGTGAGATGGACTCTCTGAACACTGAAGCTTTCTTT. Translating gives CASSEMDSLNTEAFF.

V usage is TRBV6-5 and J usage is TRBJ1-4; no definite D call. Trimming left V 4 bases short and J 8 bases short, with 11 bases between. The CDR3 covers 13 residues. Germline lookup yields CDR1 MNHEY and CDR2 SVGAGI. The CDR3 region is CASSSRPAEKLFF. The CDR3 DNA follows: TGTGCCAGCAGTTCTAGACCAGCAGAAAAACTGTTTTTT.

This clone was seen only a few times. This chain joins TRBV19 and TRBJ1-1; no definite D call. V shed 7 bases and J shed 2 bases, with 14 bases lying between them. Germline CDR1 is LNHDA and CDR2 is SQIVND (reference sequence). This CDR3 spans 14 amino acids. The CDR3 bases are TGTGCCAGTATCCAACTTCCACCTAACACTGAAGCTTTCTTT. It yields the protein CASIQLPPNTEAFF.

The rearrangement joins TRBV7-6 to TRBJ2-1, with a weak D call TRBD1 (6 bases). The CDR3 extends over 15 amino acids. Trimming cost V 4 bases and J 6 bases, with 16 bases left between them. CDR1 and CDR2 from the germline V gene are SGHVS and FNYEAQ. The DNA for the CDR3 is TGTGCCAGCAGCTCACAGGGCTTGGGTTCCAATGAGCAGTTCTTC. As protein: CASSSQGLGSNEQFF.

This chain connects TRBV28 to TRBJ2-1; weak D call: TRBD1 (5 bases). V was pared by 6 bases and J by 6 bases, with 21 bases between. Per germline, CDR1 MDHEN and CDR2 SYDVKM. The CDR3 runs to 16 residues. In nucleotides, the CDR3 is TGTGCCAGCAGGAAGCTCTTCGCTTCGACAGCCAATGAGCAGTTCTTC. This gives the protein CASRKLFASTANEQFF.

The V and J genes are TRBV13 and TRBJ1-1, with TRBD1 matching over 12 bases. This CDR3 has 14 residues. Germline V gene lookup returns CDR1 PRHDT and CDR2 FYEKMQ (reference sequence). The ends lost 5 bases at V and 11 bases at J; junction bases unmatched: 9. CDR3 in amino acids: CASSPGQGARGAFF. The CDR3 nucleotides are TGTGCCAGCAGCCCGGGACAGGGGGCGCGGGGTGCTTTCTTT.

The chain couples TRBV30 to TRBJ2-5; 7 bases are shared with TRBD1. Germline V lookup: CDR1 GTSNPN, CDR2 SVGIG (reference sequence). V dropped 5 bases and J dropped 5; count of bases not matched to a gene: 14. This CDR3 has 15 amino acids. CDR3 coding DNA: TGTGCCTGGGGTTTAGGGGGCACCCCTTTCGAGACCCAGTACTTC. Residues: CAWGLGGTPFETQYF.